The present TCR beta chain was sequenced within a study of blood T cell repertoires in COVID-19 (dated by TCRdb to the early 2020s). Describing the broader study: Samples covering the acute and convalescent phases of COVID-19 were provided by collaborators in the United States, Italy and Spain. A freely available public database, intended as a resource for researchers studying the immune response to SARS-CoV-2, is where the repertoires were released. Sample metadata almost always included a de-identified subject ID, COVID-19 status, age in years and sex. Samples came from the ongoing ImmuneRACE study (first 160 participants) plus 1,254 subjects from 6 global collaborators. Deeply sampled blood TCRbeta repertoires from subjects exposed to, actively infected with, or recovered from COVID-19 were included in the dataset. The prospective study material was composed of cDNA or gDNA derived from T cells, B-cell-depleted T cells, or PBMCs. HLA class I and class II types, where available, came from metadata supplied by the sample provider rather than from assay-based typing.

Of note for this clone: Its antigen is unknown. Per-nucleotide qualities are absent, and no much larger clonotype sits a single base away.

Collaborating institutions collected whole blood in K2EDTA tubes following their own protocols. For TCRbeta analysis, collaborator samples were shipped as frozen whole blood, as isolated PBMCs, or as DNA extracted from either sample type. TCRbeta CDR3 regions were amplified from genomic DNA using the immunoSEQ Assay, a bias-controlled multiplex PCR. As for how the authors treated the data: The number of nucleated cells in each sample was estimated by amplification of reference gene primers within the assay. To quantify the absolute abundance of each unique TCRbeta CDR3 rearrangement, sequence reads were collapsed and filtered. For each sample, productive Simpson clonality was calculated as the square root of Simpson's diversity index across productive rearrangements. TCRdb's version of the immuneACCESS table is confined to in-frame rearrangements and falls short of the full clone set. An unresolved V gene accounts for under half of the shortfall where checked; the remainder is of unknown origin. V, J and clone size derive from that table, while D and trimming were established from the DNA sequence. This sample holds some 320,000 clones; 85% were observed only once. Just over 7% of the sample is taken by the ten largest.

Looking up the germline V gene yields CDR1 LGHNA and CDR2 YNFKEQ. Including cysteine and phenylalanine, the CDR3 has 15 amino acids. This entry keeps only the CDR3 DNA: 45 bases, framed from base 1. Relative to germline, V is 1 base shorter and J is 4 bases shorter, with 12 bases between their ends. Overall study results and their limits: The quantity of clinical and demographic metadata differed by source and by participant and was supplied without curation.

Rearrangement joined TRBV4-2 to TRBJ2-3, with TRBD2 perhaps the D gene, on 5 matching bases. The sample was peripheral blood. The sequence derives from a human donor in a cohort sampled during active COVID-19. The CDR3 region has the sequence CASSQASAGADTQYF. The DNA is TGTGCCAGCAGCCAAGCCTCCGCCGGGGCAGATACGCAGTATTTT.